This TCR beta chain was observed in a study of control samples from healthy donors and cancer patients. Method: immunoSEQ multiplex PCR; TCRdb's copy keeps in-frame clones and lacks some. The data hold some 20,000 clones, with 88% observed a single time. The CDR3 consists of 13 residues. Trimming removed 6 bases at V and 7 bases at J, with 15 bases between. Germline V lookup: CDR1 KGHSH, CDR2 LQKENI. The sequenced sample consisted of PBMCs. The rearrangement links TRBV18 to TRBJ1-2; maybe TRBD1 (6 bases). The source is a woman aged 60 to 75 with head and neck cancer. The CDR3 protein is CASSEGGGSGYTF. The CDR3 coding sequence is TGTGCCAGCTCGGAAGGAGGGGGATCTGGCTACACCTTC.